Listed here is a single TCR beta chain. The antigen remains unidentified. Germline CDR1 MGHRA, CDR2 YSYEKL. This CDR3 has 17 residues. V was pared by 1 base and J by 7 bases, with 10 bases of the junction left unmatched. Indicated treatment: oral pan-JAK inhibitor, 5-10 mg twice daily. Collection of lesional scalp punch biopsies and peripheral blood was performed in alopecia areata patients. The data are from a study of CD8+ T cells in alopecia areata. Study information: In an open-label trial, patients got 5 to 10 mg tofacitinib twice daily. The protocol delivered tofacitinib for 6 to 18 months, then withdrew it for 6 months. Overall study results and limits: While tofacitinib was given, many expanded lesional clones persisted in scalp and blood.

Sequencing relied on a cDNA template that was reverse transcribed from extracted RNA. Produced via immunoSEQ multiplex PCR; TCRdb's table is partial and in-frame only. The table has more than 100,000 clones, 85% to 90% seen once. The specimen was CD8+ T cells sorted from blood, collected around week 34, from a patient treated with tofacitinib. The receptor was isolated from a human donor with alopecia areata. This chain connects TRBV4-1 to TRBJ2-2; 9 positions agree with TRBD1. In DNA form, the CDR3 reads TGCGCCAGCAGCCAAGCCCCCACAGGGGGCATGGGCGGGGAGCTGTTTTTT. Encoded protein: CASSQAPTGGMGGELFF.